One sample yielded the 9 T cell receptor beta chains listed below, sequenced in a study of T-cell memory formation after mild COVID-19. TCRdb analysed the 5' RACE reads with MiXCR anew, one entry per CDR3 protein. Counted here are 300,000 to 350,000 distinct CDR3 sequences, roughly 19% occurring once; the ten biggest clones make up over 20%. Sequenced sample: PBMCs or a T cell subset sorted from them (not recorded which). Receptors were obtained from a man aged 18 to 35 who had mild COVID-19 (a few samples of this study predate the infection). Cell type and time point are not known.

In regard to this clonotype: A read error may account for a junction end that differs from germline. J is TRBJ2-1 and V is TRBV4-1; no definite D call. The CDR3 runs 15 residues. Germline CDR1 and CDR2: MGHRA and YSYEKL. CDR3 nucleotides: TGCGCCAGCAGGCAAGGGATTTCCTCCTACAATGAGCAGTTCTTC. Its protein product is CASRQGISSYNEQFF.

This rearrangement joins TRBV25-1 to TRBJ2-7; 8 positions agree with TRBD1. Germline CDR1 reads MGHDK; CDR2 reads SYGVNS. After removal of 7 bases from V and 5 bases from J, the junction contained 10 bases not matched to a gene. The CDR3 length is 14 residues. CDR3 sequence reads: CASTPGRGLHEQYF. As DNA, the CDR3 is TGTGCCAGCACCCCGGGCAGGGGGCTACACGAGCAGTACTTC.

The CDR3 reads CASSFEATGNTIYF. The CDR3 region has the DNA TGTGCCAGCAGTTTTGAAGCAACCGGAAACACCATATATTTT. V usage is TRBV12-3 or TRBV12-4 and J usage is TRBJ1-3; D gene ambiguous. CDR3 size: 14 residues. The germline V and J ends were trimmed by 3 bases and 4 bases, with 10 bases remaining between them.

There are a few counts of this clonotype. The rearrangement joins TRBV6-5 to TRBJ1-4, with no clear D. V was shortened by 6 bases and J by 1 base, with 12 bases between the two germline ends. CDR3 size: 15 residues. CDR1 and CDR2 (germline): MNHEY, SVGAGI. CDR3 DNA sequence: TGTGCCAGCAGCCGAAAGGGTTTAACTAATGAAAAACTGTTTTTT. Residues: CASSRKGLTNEKLFF.

This clonotype has a handful of counts. The CDR3 DNA follows: TGTGCCAGCAGTCTCGACAGGGGGGTTCAAGAGACCCAGTACTTC. Amino acid sequence: CASSLDRGVQETQYF. The genes are TRBV7-3 and TRBJ2-5, with 9 positions matching TRBD1. This CDR3 is built from 15 residues. CDR1 is SGHTA and CDR2 is FQGTGA in the germline V gene. V gave up 6 bases and J gave up 2 bases; unmatched junction bases: 7.

This clonotype was detected many times. The V call is TRBV6-5, the J call TRBJ1-5; TRBD1 matches at 7 bases. The CDR3 has 16 amino acids. J lost 1 base, V lost 5 bases, and 8 bases had no gene match. The V gene's germline CDR1 is MNHEY and CDR2 SVGAGI. CDR3 DNA sequence: TGTGCCAGCAGTCTAACACAGGGGCAGAGCAATCAGCCCCAGCATTTT. This codes for CASSLTQGQSNQPQHF.

This clonotype showed up just once. The CDR3 region is CASSLDSYSPLHF. The CDR3 bases are TGTGCCAGCAGCCTCGACAGTTATTCACCCCTCCACTTT. V usage is TRBV27 and J usage is TRBJ1-6; TRBD1 is a possible D gene (5 bases). The CDR3 is made up of 13 amino acids. Trimming stripped 6 bases from V and 8 bases from J, with 11 bases between. The germline CDR1 and CDR2 sequences are MNHEY and SMNVEV (reference sequence).

The V gene is TRBV7-9, the J gene TRBJ2-2, with TRBD1 matching over 9 bases. Germline-derived CDR1 and CDR2 are SEHNR and FQNEAQ (reference sequence). This CDR3 contains 16 residues. V shed 8 bases and J 1 base; nucleotides not matched to a gene: 8. CDR3 in DNA: TGTGCCAGCCGAGGACCGGGACAGGGGAACACCGGGGAGCTGTTTTTT. Residues: CASRGPGQGNTGELFF.

This chain uses TRBV29-1 with TRBJ2-7; the match to TRBD1 covers 10 bases. Germline V CDR1 and CDR2: SQVTM, ANQGSEA. With 8 bases clipped from V and 2 bases from J, the junction kept 6 bases outside the gene matches. The CDR3 sequence is 13 residues long. CDR3 bases: TGCAGCCACGGGACAGGGGCAACCTACGAGCAGTACTTC. This sequence encodes CSHGTGATYEQYF.